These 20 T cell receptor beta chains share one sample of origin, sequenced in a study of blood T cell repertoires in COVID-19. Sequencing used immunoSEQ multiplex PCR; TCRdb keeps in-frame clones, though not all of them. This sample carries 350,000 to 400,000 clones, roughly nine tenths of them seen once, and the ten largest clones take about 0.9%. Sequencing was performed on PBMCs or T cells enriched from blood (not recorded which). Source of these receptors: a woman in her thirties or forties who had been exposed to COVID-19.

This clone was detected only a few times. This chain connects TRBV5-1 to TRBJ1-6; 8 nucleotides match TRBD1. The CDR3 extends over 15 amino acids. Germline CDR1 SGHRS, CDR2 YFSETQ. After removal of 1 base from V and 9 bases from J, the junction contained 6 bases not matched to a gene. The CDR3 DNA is TGCGCCAGCAGCTTGCGGACAGGGTTGGGTTCACCCCTCCACTTT. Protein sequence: CASSLRTGLGSPLHF.

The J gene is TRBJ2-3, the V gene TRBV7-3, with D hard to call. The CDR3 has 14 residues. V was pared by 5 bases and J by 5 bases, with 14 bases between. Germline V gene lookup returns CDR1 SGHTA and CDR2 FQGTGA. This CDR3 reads CASSHLTRQDTQYF. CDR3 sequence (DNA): TGTGCCAGCAGCCATTTAACCCGACAAGATACGCAGTATTTT.

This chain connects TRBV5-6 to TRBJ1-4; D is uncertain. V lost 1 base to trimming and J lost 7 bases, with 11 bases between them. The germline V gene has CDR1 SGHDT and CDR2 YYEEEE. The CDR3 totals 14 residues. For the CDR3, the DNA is TGTGCCAGCAGCTTGCGGGGAGCGGGTGAAAAACTGTTTTTT. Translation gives CASSLRGAGEKLFF. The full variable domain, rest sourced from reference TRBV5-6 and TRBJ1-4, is DAGVTQSPTHLIKTRGQQVTLRCSPKSGHDTVSWYQQALGQGPQFIFQYYEEEERQRGNFPDRFSGHQFPNYSSELNVNALLLGDSALYLCASSLRGAGEKLFFGSGTQLSVL.

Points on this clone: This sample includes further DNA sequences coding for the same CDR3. The CDR3 protein is CASSLLQGAYEQYF. DNA of the CDR3: TGCGCCAGCAGCTTGCTCCAGGGGGCCTACGAGCAGTACTTC. The chain couples TRBV5-1 to TRBJ2-7; 7 nucleotides line up with TRBD1. Germline V lookup: CDR1 SGHRS, CDR2 YFSETQ. Trimming cost V 1 base and J 2 bases; bases outside gene matches: 3. This CDR3 contains 14 residues.

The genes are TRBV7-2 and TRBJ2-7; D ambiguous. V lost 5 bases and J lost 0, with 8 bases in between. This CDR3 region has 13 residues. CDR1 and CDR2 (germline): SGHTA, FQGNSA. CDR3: CASSVSPSYEQYF. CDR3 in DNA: TGTGCCAGCAGCGTATCCCCCTCCTACGAGCAGTACTTC.

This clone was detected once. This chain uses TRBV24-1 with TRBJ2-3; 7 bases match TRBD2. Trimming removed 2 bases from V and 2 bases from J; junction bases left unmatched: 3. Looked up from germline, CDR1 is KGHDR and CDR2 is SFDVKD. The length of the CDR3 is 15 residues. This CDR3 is CATSDYGRNTDTQYF. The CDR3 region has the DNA TGTGCCACCAGTGATTACGGGAGGAACACAGATACGCAGTATTTT.

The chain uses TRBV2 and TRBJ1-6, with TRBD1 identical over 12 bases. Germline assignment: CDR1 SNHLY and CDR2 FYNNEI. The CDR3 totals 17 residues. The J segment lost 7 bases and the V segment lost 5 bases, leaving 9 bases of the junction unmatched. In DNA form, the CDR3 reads TGTGCCAGCAGTACTCCGGGACAGGGGGCGCGGAATTCACCCCTCCACTTT. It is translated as CASSTPGQGARNSPLHF.

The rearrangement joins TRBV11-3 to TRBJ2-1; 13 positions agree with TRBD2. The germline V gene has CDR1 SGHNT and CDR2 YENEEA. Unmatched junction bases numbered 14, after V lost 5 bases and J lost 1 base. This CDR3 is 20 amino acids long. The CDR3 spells CASSRQPTSGRARSYNEQFF. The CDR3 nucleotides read TGTGCCAGCAGCCGACAACCTACTAGCGGGAGGGCTAGGTCCTACAATGAGCAGTTCTTC.

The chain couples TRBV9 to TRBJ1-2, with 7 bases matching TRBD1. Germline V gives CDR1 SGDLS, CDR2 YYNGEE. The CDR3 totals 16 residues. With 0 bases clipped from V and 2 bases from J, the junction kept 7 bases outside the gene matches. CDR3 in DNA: TGTGCCAGCAGCGTAGGGCCCAGGGACAGCAACTATGGCTACACCTTC. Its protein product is CASSVGPRDSNYGYTF.

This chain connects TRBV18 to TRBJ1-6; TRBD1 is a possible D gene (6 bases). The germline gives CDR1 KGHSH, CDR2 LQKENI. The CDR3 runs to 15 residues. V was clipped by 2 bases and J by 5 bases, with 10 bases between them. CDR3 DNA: TGTGCCAGCTCACCAGGGCAGGGGAATAATTCACCCCTCCACTTT. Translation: CASSPGQGNNSPLHF.

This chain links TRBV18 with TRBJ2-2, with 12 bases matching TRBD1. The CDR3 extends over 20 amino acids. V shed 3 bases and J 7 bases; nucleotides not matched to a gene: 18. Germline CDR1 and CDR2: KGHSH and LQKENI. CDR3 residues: CASSPLGPSGTGGAGGELFF. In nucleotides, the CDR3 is TGTGCCAGCTCACCCCTCGGGCCTTCCGGGACAGGGGGCGCCGGCGGGGAGCTGTTTTTT.

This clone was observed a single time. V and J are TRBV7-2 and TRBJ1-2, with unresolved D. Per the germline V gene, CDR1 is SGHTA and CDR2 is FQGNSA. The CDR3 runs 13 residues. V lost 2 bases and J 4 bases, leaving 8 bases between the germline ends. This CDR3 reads CASSLPVVYGYTF. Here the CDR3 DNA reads TGTGCCAGCAGCTTACCAGTGGTCTATGGCTACACCTTC.

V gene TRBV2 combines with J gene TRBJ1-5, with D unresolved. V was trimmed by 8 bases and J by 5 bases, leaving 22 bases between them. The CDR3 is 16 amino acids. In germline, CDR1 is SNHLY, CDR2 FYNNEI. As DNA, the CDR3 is TGTGCCAGCGGGCCCTTAACGGCTGCAAGACATCAGCCCCAGCATTTT. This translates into CASGPLTAARHQPQHF.

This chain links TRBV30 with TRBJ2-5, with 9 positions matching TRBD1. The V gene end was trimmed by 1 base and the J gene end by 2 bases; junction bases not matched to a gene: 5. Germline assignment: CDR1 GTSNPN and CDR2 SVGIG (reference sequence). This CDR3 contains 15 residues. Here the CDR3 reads CAWSDDRGYQETQYF. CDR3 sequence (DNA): TGTGCCTGGAGTGACGACAGGGGGTATCAAGAGACCCAGTACTTC.

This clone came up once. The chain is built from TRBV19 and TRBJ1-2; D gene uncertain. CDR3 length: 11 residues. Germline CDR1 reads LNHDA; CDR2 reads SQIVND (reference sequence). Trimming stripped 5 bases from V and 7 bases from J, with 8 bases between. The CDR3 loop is CASSEARGYTF. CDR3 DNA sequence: TGTGCCAGTAGTGAGGCCCGTGGCTACACCTTC.

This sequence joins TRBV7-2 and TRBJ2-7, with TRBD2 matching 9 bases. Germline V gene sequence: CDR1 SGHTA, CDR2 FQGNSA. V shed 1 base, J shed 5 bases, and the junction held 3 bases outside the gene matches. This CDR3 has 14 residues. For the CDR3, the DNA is TGTGCCAGCAGCTTAGGGCGGGAGGGTAACGAGCAGTACTTC. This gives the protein CASSLGREGNEQYF.

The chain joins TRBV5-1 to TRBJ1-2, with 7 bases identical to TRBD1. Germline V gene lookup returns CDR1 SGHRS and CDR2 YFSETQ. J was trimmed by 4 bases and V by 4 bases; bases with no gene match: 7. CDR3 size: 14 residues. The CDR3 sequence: CASSNDRDSYGYTF. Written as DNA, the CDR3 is TGCGCCAGCAGCAACGACCGGGACAGCTATGGCTACACCTTC.

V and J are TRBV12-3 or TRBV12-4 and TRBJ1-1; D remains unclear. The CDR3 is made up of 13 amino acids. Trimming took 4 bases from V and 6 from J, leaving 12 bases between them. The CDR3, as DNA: TGTGCCAGCAGTTCGTGGGGAGGGTCTGAAGCTTTCTTT. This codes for CASSSWGGSEAFF.

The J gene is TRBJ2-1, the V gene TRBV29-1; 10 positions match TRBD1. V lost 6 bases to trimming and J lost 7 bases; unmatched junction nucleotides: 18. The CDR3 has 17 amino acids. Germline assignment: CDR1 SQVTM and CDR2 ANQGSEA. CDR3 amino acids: CSVDSGTGEPRRNEQFF. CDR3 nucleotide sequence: TGCAGCGTCGATAGCGGGACAGGGGAACCAAGAAGGAATGAGCAGTTCTTC.

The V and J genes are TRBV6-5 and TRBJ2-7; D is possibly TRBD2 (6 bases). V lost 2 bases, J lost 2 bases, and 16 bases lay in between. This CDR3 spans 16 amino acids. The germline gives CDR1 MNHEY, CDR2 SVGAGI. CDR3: CASSYRRLGGTYEQYF. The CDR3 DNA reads TGTGCCAGCAGTTACCGTAGACTAGGTGGGACCTACGAGCAGTACTTC.